The 24 T cell receptor beta chains reported below all come from one sample, sequenced in a study of cytomegalovirus exposure and HLA in healthy donors. Researchers ran the PCR with 60 Vbeta and 13 Jbeta primers. Only in-frame clones appear in the TCRdb table, and some are missing; sequencing was by immunoSEQ multiplex PCR. The sample carries approximately 140,000 clones, roughly four fifths recorded once. The sequenced sample was PBMCs. Receptor source: a male donor in good health and CMV-seronegative.

The gene calls are TRBV19 and TRBJ1-2, with 8 bases that match TRBD1. The CDR3 totals 16 residues. V lost 0 bases and J lost 2; bases outside the gene matches: 5. Germline CDR1 is LNHDA and CDR2 is SQIVND (reference sequence). CDR3 in amino acids: CASSIEPDRGNYGYTF. CDR3 nucleotides: TGTGCCAGTAGTATAGAACCAGACAGGGGAAACTATGGCTACACCTTC.

This clone has just one count. One end of the junction varies from germline; a read error may be responsible. Other DNA sequences in the sample encode the same CDR3. The chain employs TRBV28 and TRBJ1-2, with D uncertain. The CDR3 consists of 14 residues. Germline assignment: CDR1 MDHEN and CDR2 SYDVKM. CDR3 loop: CASSSGLSNYGYTF. In DNA form, the CDR3 reads TGTGCCAGCAGTAGCGGGCTAAGCAACTATGGCTACACCTTT.

The chain carries TRBV9 and TRBJ2-2; TRBD2 aligns across 10 bases. The CDR3 consists of 15 residues. The germline gives CDR1 SGDLS, CDR2 YYNGEE. J was trimmed by 5 bases and V by 2 bases; bases with no gene match: 3. In DNA form, the CDR3 reads TGTGCCAGCAGCGTCGGGACTAGCGTAACCGGGGAGCTGTTTTTT. Translation gives CASSVGTSVTGELFF.

This rearrangement joins TRBV10-3 to TRBJ1-4, with 10 bases identical to TRBD1. The CDR3 runs to 15 residues. Germline-derived CDR1 and CDR2 are ENHRY and SYGVKD. J was trimmed by 7 bases and V by 4 bases; bases with no gene match: 6. DNA of the CDR3: TGTGCCATCAGTGGAGGACAGGGGGGGAGTGAAAAACTGTTTTTT. Residues: CAISGGQGGSEKLFF.

The CDR3 sequence: CASSNHRQPSGNTIYF. The DNA for the CDR3 is TGTGCCAGCAGCAACCATAGACAGCCCTCTGGAAACACCATATATTTT. The chain joins TRBV28 to TRBJ1-3; the D gene is possibly TRBD1 (5 bases). Germline V gene lookup returns CDR1 MDHEN and CDR2 SYDVKM. V was shortened by 6 bases and J by 0 bases, with 15 bases between the two germline ends. This CDR3 is built from 16 residues.

This clone has a single count. V is TRBV5-5 and J is TRBJ2-7; 8 bases line up with TRBD1. Germline loops: CDR1 SGHKS, CDR2 YYEKEE (reference sequence). V dropped 3 bases and J dropped 4; count of bases not matched to a gene: 9. The CDR3 is made up of 15 amino acids. CDR3 DNA sequence: TGTGCCAGCAGCTGGTACCAGGGGGCGGGTTACGAGCAGTACTTC. Translation: CASSWYQGAGYEQYF.

The J gene is TRBJ1-3, the V gene TRBV5-1; D is unclear. This CDR3 is 16 amino acids long. V shed 0 bases and J shed 0 bases, with 10 bases lying between them. Germline V gene lookup returns CDR1 SGHRS and CDR2 YFSETQ. The CDR3 nucleotides read TGCGCCAGCAGCTTGGTAGGACGGGGCTCTGGAAACACCATATATTTT. This gives the protein CASSLVGRGSGNTIYF. The full variable domain, its missing parts supplied by reference TRBV5-1 and TRBJ1-3, is KAGVTQTPRYLIKTRGQQVTLSCSPISGHRSVSWYQQTPGQGLQFLFEYFSETQRNKGNFPGRFSGRQFSNSRSEMNVSTLELGDSALYLCASSLVGRGSGNTIYFGEGSWLTVV.

The CDR3 region has the DNA TGTGCCAGTAGTACTGGACCCGGGGGGAAGCAGTACTTC. Amino acids: CASSTGPGGKQYF. The chain employs TRBV19 and TRBJ2-7, with 7 positions matching TRBD2. This CDR3 is built from 13 residues. The germline V gene encodes CDR1 LNHDA and CDR2 SQIVND (reference sequence). The junction had 8 bases not matched to a gene; V was cut back by 4 bases and J by 8 bases.

The rearrangement uses TRBV9 and TRBJ2-1, with 9 bases that match TRBD2. The CDR3 spans 15 residues. The ends lost 2 bases at V and 8 bases at J; junction bases unmatched: 8. Germline V CDR1 and CDR2: SGDLS, YYNGEE. CDR3 bases: TGTGCCAGCAGCGTGCGGATAGCGGGAGTCGATGAGCAGTTCTTC. It encodes CASSVRIAGVDEQFF.

V gene TRBV9 combines with J gene TRBJ1-2; D ambiguous. Germline V gene data show CDR1 as SGDLS and CDR2 as YYNGEE. The CDR3 is made up of 13 amino acids. Trimming stripped 4 bases from V and 4 bases from J, with 11 bases between. The CDR3 DNA is TGTGCCAGCAGCTCCCGAGGTAGCTATGGCTACACCTTC. Protein: CASSSRGSYGYTF.

The chain uses TRBV12-5 and TRBJ2-5; 7 nucleotides line up with TRBD2. The CDR3 is 15 residues long. Trimming removed 7 bases from V and 3 bases from J; junction bases left unmatched: 11. Germline CDR1 and CDR2: LGHNT and FRNRAP. CDR3 sequence reads: CASADRLASEETQYF. The CDR3 DNA sequence: TGTGCTAGTGCCGACAGACTAGCAAGTGAAGAGACCCAGTACTTC. Supplemented by reference TRBV12-5 and TRBJ2-5, the full variable domain reads DARVTQTPRHKVTEMGQEVTMRCQPILGHNTVFWYRQTMMQGLELLAYFRNRAPLDDSGMPKDRFSAEMPDATLATLKIQPSEPRDSAVYFCASADRLASEETQYFGPGTRLLVL.

This clone was counted only a few times. The chain carries TRBV7-6 and TRBJ2-7, with no clear D. CDR1 and CDR2 (germline): SGHVS, FNYEAQ. The CDR3 consists of 14 residues. Trimming took 1 base from V and 4 from J, leaving 11 bases between them. DNA of the CDR3: TGTGCCAGCAGCTTAGGTGGAGCCCCTTACGAGCAGTACTTC. Its translation: CASSLGGAPYEQYF.

The V call is TRBV7-9, the J call TRBJ1-1; 10 nucleotides agree with TRBD1. The CDR3 sequence is 16 residues long. Per germline, CDR1 SEHNR and CDR2 FQNEAQ (reference sequence). Trimming removed 6 bases from V and 4 bases from J; junction bases left unmatched: 11. CDR3 DNA sequence: TGTGCCAGCAGGGAGCCCTCCGGGACAGGGGCCACTGAAGCTTTCTTT. This translates into CASREPSGTGATEAFF.

The V and J genes are TRBV9 and TRBJ1-1; the D is unclear. The CDR3 spans 12 residues. The germline gives CDR1 SGDLS, CDR2 YYNGEE. The V and J ends lost 2 bases and 0 bases respectively, with 2 bases between them. CDR3 sequence: CASSVMNTEAFF. The CDR3 DNA reads TGTGCCAGCAGCGTTATGAACACTGAAGCTTTCTTT.

This clone appeared a single time. V is TRBV7-2 and J is TRBJ1-5, with TRBD1 matching 7 bases. The germline V gene encodes CDR1 SGHTA and CDR2 FQGNSA. The V and J ends lost 5 bases and 1 base, in that order; junction bases with no gene match: 5. This CDR3 is built from 15 residues. In nucleotides, the CDR3 is TGTGCCAGCAGCCCCGGGACAGTCAGCAATCAGCCCCAGCATTTT. Its protein product is CASSPGTVSNQPQHF. The whole variable domain, remainder taken from reference TRBV7-2 and TRBJ1-5, is GAGVSQSPSNKVTEKGKDVELRCDPISGHTALYWYRQSLGQGLEFLIYFQGNSAPDKSGLPSDRFSAERTGGSVSTLTIQRTQQEDSAVYLCASSPGTVSNQPQHFGDGTRLSIL.

This clone was picked up one time. The V and J genes are TRBV7-8 and TRBJ2-5; 10 bases map to TRBD2. From germline, CDR1 is SGHVS and CDR2 FQNEAQ. V lost 1 base to trimming and J lost 2 bases; unmatched junction nucleotides: 7. The CDR3 contains 17 residues. The DNA for the CDR3 is TGTGCCAGCAGCTTAGTGGAAGCGGGAGGGTTTCAAGAGACCCAGTACTTC. Translation: CASSLVEAGGFQETQYF.

A few counts support this clone. V usage is TRBV27 and J usage is TRBJ2-5; TRBD2 agrees at 7 bases. The end of the DNA fits TRBJ2-7 better, so the J call may be wrong. The CDR3 length is 15 residues. Per the germline V gene, CDR1 is MNHEY and CDR2 is SMNVEV (reference sequence). This CDR3 is CASSSLWGGAYEQYF. The CDR3, as DNA: TGTGCCAGCAGTTCGCTTTGGGGAGGGGCCTACGAGCAGTACTTC.

This clone showed up just once. This sequence joins TRBV19 and TRBJ1-5, with TRBD1 identical over 9 bases. Germline CDR1 and CDR2: LNHDA and SQIVND (reference sequence). The J segment lost 5 bases and the V segment lost 6 bases, leaving 8 bases of the junction unmatched. The CDR3 length is 15 residues. In DNA form, the CDR3 reads TGTGCCAGTAGCTCAATGGGACAGGGCTATCAGCCCCAGCATTTT. It translates to CASSSMGQGYQPQHF. The full variable domain, its missing parts supplied by reference TRBV19 and TRBJ1-5, is DGGITQSPKYLFRKEGQNVTLSCEQNLNHDAMYWYRQDPGQGLRLIYYSQIVNDFQKGDIAEGYSVSREKKESFPLTVTSAQKNPTAFYLCASSSMGQGYQPQHFGDGTRLSIL.

The chain carries TRBV19 and TRBJ1-5; the D gene is possibly TRBD1 (6 bases). Per the germline V gene, CDR1 is LNHDA and CDR2 is SQIVND (reference sequence). The CDR3 totals 14 residues. V lost 3 bases, J lost 5 bases, and 11 bases lay in between. The DNA for the CDR3 is TGTGCCAGTAGTATCCGGGACACCCATCAGCCCCAGCATTTT. Protein product: CASSIRDTHQPQHF. The full variable domain, its missing parts supplied by reference TRBV19 and TRBJ1-5, is DGGITQSPKYLFRKEGQNVTLSCEQNLNHDAMYWYRQDPGQGLRLIYYSQIVNDFQKGDIAEGYSVSREKKESFPLTVTSAQKNPTAFYLCASSIRDTHQPQHFGDGTRLSIL.

The V call is TRBV4-3, the J call TRBJ2-7, with 10 nucleotides matching TRBD2. The CDR3 has 16 residues. Germline-derived CDR1 and CDR2 are LGHNA and YSLEER. J lost 3 bases, V lost 4 bases, and 9 bases had no gene match. DNA of the CDR3: TGCGCCAGCAGCCCGGCCAACCAGCGGGAGGGCTACGAGCAGTACTTC. This codes for CASSPANQREGYEQYF.

This clone showed up just once. J is TRBJ2-1 and V is TRBV9; TRBD1 agrees at 9 bases. The CDR3 has 15 residues. V was clipped by 3 bases and J by 7 bases; unmatched bases: 8. CDR1 and CDR2 from the germline V gene are SGDLS and YYNGEE. The CDR3 DNA is TGTGCCAGCAGCGGTAGGGGACAGGGTCGGAATGAGCAGTTCTTC. Translating gives CASSGRGQGRNEQFF.

This clone was detected only a few times. The chain carries TRBV6-1 and TRBJ1-1; the D gene is possibly TRBD1 (5 bases). Germline V gene sequence: CDR1 MNHNS, CDR2 SASEGT. Trimming cost V 0 bases and J 11 bases, with 16 bases left between them. This CDR3 has 14 residues. The CDR3 protein is CASSEAWQGRLAFF. CDR3 sequence (DNA): TGTGCCAGCAGTGAAGCATGGCAGGGCCGGCTCGCTTTCTTT.

This chain joins TRBV10-3 and TRBJ1-2, with D tentatively TRBD1 (5 bases). V shed 6 bases and J shed 0 bases, with 11 bases lying between them. There are 14 residues in the CDR3. CDR1 is ENHRY, CDR2 SYGVKD, per germline. CDR3 in amino acids: CAIRTTEANYGYTF. In DNA, the CDR3 is TGTGCCATCAGAACGACAGAGGCTAACTATGGCTACACCTTC.

The J gene is TRBJ2-2, the V gene TRBV19, with no clear D. CDR1 LNHDA and CDR2 SQIVND come from the germline V gene (reference sequence). Trimming took off 1 base at V and 10 bases at J, with 10 bases between the two ends. CDR3 length equals 13 residues. This CDR3 reads CASSIVSQVELFF. As DNA, the CDR3 is TGTGCCAGTAGTATAGTTTCCCAGGTGGAGCTGTTTTTT.